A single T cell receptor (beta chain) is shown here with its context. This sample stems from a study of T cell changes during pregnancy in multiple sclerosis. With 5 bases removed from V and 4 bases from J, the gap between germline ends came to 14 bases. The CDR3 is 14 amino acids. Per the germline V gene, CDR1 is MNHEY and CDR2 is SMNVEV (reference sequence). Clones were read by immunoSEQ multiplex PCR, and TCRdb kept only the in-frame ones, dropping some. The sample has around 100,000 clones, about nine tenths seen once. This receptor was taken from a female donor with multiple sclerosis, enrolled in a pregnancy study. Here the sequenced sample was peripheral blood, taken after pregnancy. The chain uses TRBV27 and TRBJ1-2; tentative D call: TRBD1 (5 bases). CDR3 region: CASSLTRVSYGYTF. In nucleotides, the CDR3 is TGTGCCAGCAGTCTCACCAGGGTTAGCTATGGCTACACCTTC.